These T cell receptor beta chains were read from a single sample in a study of cytomegalovirus exposure and HLA in healthy donors. Sequenced by immunoSEQ multiplex PCR; TCRdb stores in-frame clones only, minus some. The table has around 180,000 clones, 80% to 90% seen once; the top ten hold about 2.4%. The sequenced material came from PBMCs. These receptors came from a male donor in good health and CMV-seronegative. Each CDR3 is given with its conserved first and last residue. Each record gives: clone size, D gene, V gene, J gene, CDR3 DNA, CDR3 protein. The D gene is left open where the match is weak. Clone size is not always given. Where it is, it says once, few, many or a class for expanded clones.

>-|-|TRBV2|TRBJ2-2
TGTGCCAGCAGTGAAACCCGACAGTCCGTAGGGGAGCTGTTTTTT
CASSETRQSVGELFF
>once|-|TRBV21-1|TRBJ1-5
TGTGCCAGCAGCCCCGGGACACAGTATAGCAATCAGCCCCAGCATTTT
CASSPGTQYSNQPQHF
>-|TRBD1|TRBV5-1|TRBJ2-5
TGCGCCAGCATGAGACAGGGCTCAGGGCAAGAGACCCAGTACTTC
CASMRQGSGQETQYF
>-|TRBD1|TRBV6-5|TRBJ2-7
TGTGCCAGCAGTTTTGGACAGGGGGCGGGAGAGCAGTACTTC
CASSFGQGAGEQYF
>-|-|TRBV7-3|TRBJ2-2
TGTGCCAGCAGCTTATATCGGGAACACACCGGGGAGCTGTTTTTT
CASSLYREHTGELFF
>-|-|TRBV18|TRBJ1-5
TGTGCCAGCTCACGGTTAGGGGGAGATCAGCCCCAGCATTTT
CASSRLGGDQPQHF
>-|TRBD2|TRBV7-6|TRBJ2-2
TGTGCCAGCAGCCCCCTTGCGGGGGGCCTCAATCCGAACACCGGGGAGCTGTTTTTT
CASSPLAGGLNPNTGELFF
>-|-|TRBV19|TRBJ1-3
TGTGCCAGTACGCCGGCGTGGACAGTGGCAGACACCATATATTTT
CASTPAWTVADTIYF
>-|TRBD2|TRBV7-9|TRBJ2-1
TGTGCCAGCAGCTTAGGAGGGGGCTGGGGGACTAGCGACCATGAGCAGTTCTTC
CASSLGGGWGTSDHEQFF
>few|-|TRBV10-3|TRBJ1-1
TGTGCCATCAGTGAGGGACAGAAGAACACTGAAGCTTTCTTT
CAISEGQKNTEAFF
>once|TRBD1|TRBV6-1|TRBJ1-5
TGTGCCAGCAGTGAAGTAGGGGGCAGCAATCAGCCCCAGCATTTT
CASSEVGGSNQPQHF